This record concerns one T cell receptor beta chain sequence. The source of the sample is a study of cytomegalovirus exposure and HLA in healthy donors. V was shortened by 5 bases and J by 0 bases, with 16 bases between the two germline ends. CDR1 and CDR2 from the germline V gene are LNHDA and SQIVND (reference sequence). CDR3 length: 16 amino acids. Amplification used 60 Vbeta primers and 13 Jbeta primers. Profiled with immunoSEQ multiplex PCR; TCRdb holds only in-frame clones, not every one. The data hold around 40,000 clones, with roughly 82% observed a single time. This chain joins TRBV19 and TRBJ1-1, with a weak D call TRBD1 (5 bases). The sample was PBMCs. The TCR comes from a young woman in good health and CMV-seropositive. The CDR3 region is CASSEPKTVMNTEAFF. The DNA of the CDR3 is TGTGCCAGTAGTGAGCCGAAGACAGTTATGAACACTGAAGCTTTCTTT. Complete variable domain (other parts from reference TRBV19 and TRBJ1-1): DGGITQSPKYLFRKEGQNVTLSCEQNLNHDAMYWYRQDPGQGLRLIYYSQIVNDFQKGDIAEGYSVSREKKESFPLTVTSAQKNPTAFYLCASSEPKTVMNTEAFFGQGTRLTVV.